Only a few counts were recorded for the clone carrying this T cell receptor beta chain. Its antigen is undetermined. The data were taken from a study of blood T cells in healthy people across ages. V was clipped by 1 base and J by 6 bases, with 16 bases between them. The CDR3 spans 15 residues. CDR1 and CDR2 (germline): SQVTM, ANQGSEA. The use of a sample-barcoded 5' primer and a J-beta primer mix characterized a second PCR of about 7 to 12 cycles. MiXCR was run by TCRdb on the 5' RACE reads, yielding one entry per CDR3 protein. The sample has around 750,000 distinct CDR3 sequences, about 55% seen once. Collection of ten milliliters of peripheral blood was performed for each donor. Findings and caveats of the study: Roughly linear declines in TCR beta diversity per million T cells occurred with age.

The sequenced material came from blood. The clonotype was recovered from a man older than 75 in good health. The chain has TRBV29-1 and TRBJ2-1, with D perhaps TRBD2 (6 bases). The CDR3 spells CSVEGGTRGFNEQFF. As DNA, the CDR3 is TGCAGCGTTGAAGGGGGGACTCGAGGGTTCAATGAGCAGTTCTTC.